The 5 T cell receptor beta chains listed next were all sequenced from one sample in a study of human T cells and chemical hapten exposure. This sample's time point: pre-sensitization, week 0. Specified treatment: therapeutic diphenylcyclopropenone sensitization with weekly scalp DPC. TCRdb passed the RACE reads through MiXCR, listing each CDR3 protein once. The sample lists some 250,000 distinct CDR3 sequences, approximately 7.5% seen once, with roughly 1.2% in the top ten. The sequencing used whole blood, collected in connection with sensitization to the hapten diphenylcyclopropenone (DPC). These receptors all come from a man aged 18-30 years with alopecia areata. Some clones in this sample may be carry-over from other donors' samples.

V usage is TRBV7-2 and J usage is TRBJ1-5; 7 bases match TRBD1. This CDR3 is 15 amino acids long. With 2 bases clipped from V and 7 bases from J, the junction kept 8 bases outside the gene matches. The germline V gene encodes CDR1 SGHTA and CDR2 FQGNSA. For the CDR3, the DNA is TGTGCCAGCAGCTTACTAGGACAGGTCACCCAGCCCCAGCATTTT. It yields the protein CASSLLGQVTQPQHF.

In its sample, this clonotype was seen a few times. The chain links TRBV27 to TRBJ1-5; D possibly corresponds to TRBD1 (5 bases). With 3 bases removed from V and 5 bases from J, the gap between germline ends came to 14 bases. Per the germline V gene, CDR1 is MNHEY and CDR2 is SMNVEV (reference sequence). This CDR3 is 15 amino acids long. The CDR3 loop reads CASSFVGRGDQPQHF. The CDR3 region has the DNA TGTGCCAGCAGTTTTGTGGGGCGCGGCGATCAGCCCCAGCATTTT.

In regard to this clonotype: One end of the junction varies from germline; a read error may be responsible. This chain uses TRBV7-7 with TRBJ2-7; tentatively, D is TRBD2 (5 bases). Per germline, CDR1 SSHAT and CDR2 FNYEAQ (reference sequence). This CDR3 has 15 amino acids. The CDR3: CVSSQGAARSYEQYF. As DNA, the CDR3 is TGTGTCAGCAGCCAAGGAGCGGCCAGATCCTACGAGCAGTACTTC.

V gene TRBV10-3 combines with J gene TRBJ2-5, with 7 bases fitting TRBD1. The CDR3 is 14 amino acids. Germline V gene data show CDR1 as ENHRY and CDR2 as SYGVKD. V gave up 5 bases and J gave up 1 base; unmatched junction bases: 4. The CDR3 region is CAISNDRAQETQYF. CDR3 nucleotide sequence: TGTGCCATCAGTAACGACAGGGCCCAAGAGACCCAGTACTTC.

There are many counts of this clonotype. This sequence joins TRBV7-2 and TRBJ2-3, with a tentative D call TRBD2 (5 bases). From germline, CDR1 is SGHTA and CDR2 FQGNSA. This CDR3 is 15 amino acids long. The V end was cut by 2 bases, the J end by 0 bases, with 9 bases between. The CDR3 region is CASSLWTPSTDTQYF. The DNA for the CDR3 is TGTGCCAGCAGCTTATGGACTCCTAGCACAGATACGCAGTATTTT.